Each of the 27 T cell receptor beta chains below was sequenced from the same sample in a study of glioma-infiltrating T cells after dendritic cell vaccination. The time point is: after dendritic cell vaccination, including at tumor progression/relapse. Only in-frame clones appear in the TCRdb table, and some are missing; sequencing was by immunoSEQ multiplex PCR. The table includes tens of thousands of clones, roughly 80% detected once. The specimen was blood, collected after dendritic cell vaccination. These receptors came from a human donor with glioblastoma.

The V call is TRBV2, the J call TRBJ2-5, with 8 positions matching TRBD1. Near its end, the DNA agrees better with TRBJ2-7, so the J call may be wrong. Looked up from germline, CDR1 is SNHLY and CDR2 is FYNNEI. This CDR3 contains 15 residues. In DNA, the CDR3 is TGTGCCAGCAGTCCCACGGACAGGGTGGTCTACGAGCAGTACTTC. It is translated as CASSPTDRVVYEQYF.

This chain connects TRBV7-8 to TRBJ1-3; 7 bases fit TRBD1. J lost 7 bases, V lost 3 bases, and 21 bases had no gene match. CDR3 length: 19 amino acids. From germline, CDR1 is SGHVS and CDR2 FQNEAQ. The DNA of the CDR3 is TGTGCCAGCAGCTTGCGCGCCGGGACAGATCCTTTCCTTGCGAACACCATATATTTT. Amino acid sequence: CASSLRAGTDPFLANTIYF. The whole variable domain, remainder taken from reference TRBV7-8 and TRBJ1-3, is GAGVSQSPRYKVAKRGQDVALRCDPISGHVSLFWYQQALGQGPEFLTYFQNEAQLDKSGLPSDRFFAERPEGSVSTLKIQRTQQEDSAVYLCASSLRAGTDPFLANTIYFGEGSWLTVV.

A few counts support this clone. The chain couples TRBV7-3 to TRBJ2-1, with 11 bases matching TRBD2. CDR1 and CDR2 (germline): SGHTA, FQGTGA. This CDR3 region has 14 residues. Trimming at V came to 7 bases and at J to 9 bases, leaving 8 bases not matched to a gene. CDR3 loop: CASTVAGGSGEQFF. DNA for the CDR3: TGTGCCAGCACCGTAGCGGGGGGGAGCGGTGAGCAGTTCTTC.

The chain uses TRBV4-3 and TRBJ2-5; 7 bases map to TRBD1. The germline CDR1 and CDR2 sequences are LGHNA and YSLEER. The CDR3 extends over 18 amino acids. Trimming cost V 1 base and J 1 base; bases outside gene matches: 12. CDR3 amino acids: CASSQVLPVGQSQETQYF. The CDR3 DNA is TGCGCCAGCAGCCAAGTGTTACCGGTGGGACAGAGCCAAGAGACCCAGTACTTC.

V gene TRBV15 combines with J gene TRBJ2-7; 11 positions agree with TRBD1. CDR1 is LNHNV, CDR2 YYDKDF, per germline (reference sequence). The ends lost 3 bases at V and 2 bases at J; junction bases unmatched: 6. CDR3 length: 16 residues. The CDR3 nucleotides are TGTGCCACCAGCAGGGGACAGGGGGTTGGGACCTACGAGCAGTACTTC. Protein sequence: CATSRGQGVGTYEQYF. The variable domain in full, completed from reference TRBV15 and TRBJ2-7, reads DAMVIQNPRYQVTQFGKPVTLSCSQTLNHNVMYWYQQKSSQAPKLLFHYYDKDFNNEADTPDNFQSRRPNTSFCFLDIRSPGLGDTAMYLCATSRGQGVGTYEQYFGPGTRLTVT.

CDR3 in amino acids: CASSRFSPQGGVRSVNTEAFF. The DNA of the CDR3 is TGCGCCAGCAGCCGGTTTTCCCCACAGGGGGGTGTTCGGTCGGTGAACACTGAAGCTTTCTTT. V is TRBV4-1 and J is TRBJ1-1; TRBD1 agrees at 8 bases. Germline loops: CDR1 MGHRA, CDR2 YSYEKL. V was pared by 4 bases and J by 0 bases, with 22 bases of the junction left unmatched. CDR3 length equals 21 residues.

This clone was observed a single time. The chain carries TRBV30 and TRBJ2-1, with D tentatively TRBD1 (6 bases). CDR1 is GTSNPN and CDR2 is SVGIG in the germline V gene (reference sequence). V lost 3 bases to trimming and J lost 9 bases, with 15 bases between them. This CDR3 region has 13 residues. The CDR3 bases are TGTGCCTGGAGCGGAACAGGGTTGGGTGAGCAGTTCTTC. It is translated as CAWSGTGLGEQFF. Supplemented by reference TRBV30 and TRBJ2-1, the full variable domain reads SQTIHQWPATLVQPVGSPLSLECTVEGTSNPNLYWYRQAAGRGLQLLFYSVGIGQISSEVPQNLSASRPQDRQFILSSKKLLLSDSGFYLCAWSGTGLGEQFFGPGTRLTVL.

The rearrangement links TRBV12-5 to TRBJ2-2; 16 positions agree with TRBD2. Germline V gives CDR1 LGHNT, CDR2 FRNRAP. The CDR3 loop spans 21 amino acids. V lost 2 bases to trimming and J lost 2 bases; unmatched junction nucleotides: 11. CDR3 protein: CASGLPHSGLAGGPNTGELFF. The CDR3 DNA reads as TGTGCTAGTGGTTTGCCCCACTCGGGACTAGCGGGGGGGCCTAACACCGGGGAGCTGTTTTTT.

The gene calls are TRBV29-1 and TRBJ2-1; D perhaps matches TRBD2 (6 bases). Germline lookup yields CDR1 SQVTM and CDR2 ANQGSEA. Trimming removed 6 bases from V and 1 base from J, with 10 bases in between. This CDR3 is built from 13 residues. The CDR3 DNA reads TGCAGCGTAGGCGGGGCTTCCTACAATGAGCAGTTCTTC. The encoded protein is CSVGGASYNEQFF.

This clone appeared a few times. The genes are TRBV6-7 and TRBJ2-2; TRBD2 agrees at 16 bases. TRBV6-7 is filed as an ORF, its function uncertain. The CDR3 contains 21 residues. The V segment lost 0 bases and the J segment 0 bases; nucleotides outside the gene matches: 7. CDR3 loop: CASSYSLGTSGGDTNTGELFF. CDR3 nucleotides: TGTGCCAGCAGTTACTCGCTTGGGACTAGCGGGGGGGACACGAACACCGGGGAGCTGTTTTTT.

The chain couples TRBV6-1 to TRBJ2-5, with TRBD2 identical over 9 bases. The DNA matches TRBJ2-7 better at its end, which makes the J call doubtful. In germline, CDR1 is MNHNS, CDR2 SASEGT. The CDR3 totals 15 residues. CDR3 nucleotide sequence: TGTGCCAGCAGTGAACGAGGGACTAGCATGTACGAGCAGTACTTC. Amino acids: CASSERGTSMYEQYF.

CDR3 region: CAWSLRGERSVKAFF. In nucleotides, the CDR3 is TGTGCCTGGAGTCTAAGGGGCGAGCGTTCGGTGAAAGCTTTCTTT. This chain joins TRBV30 and TRBJ1-1; D may be TRBD1 (5 bases). Trimming took off 2 bases at V and 9 bases at J, with 22 bases between the two ends. The CDR3 is 15 amino acids. CDR1 is GTSNPN, CDR2 SVGIG, per germline (reference sequence). Variable domain in full (rest from reference TRBV30 and TRBJ1-1): SQTIHQWPATLVQPVGSPLSLECTVEGTSNPNLYWYRQAAGRGLQLLFYSVGIGQISSEVPQNLSASRPQDRQFILSSKKLLLSDSGFYLCAWSLRGERSVKAFFGQGTRLTVV.

This CDR3 is CSVEDLGGDYTF. CDR3 sequence (DNA): TGCAGCGTTGAAGATCTGGGGGGGGACTACACCTTC. This sequence joins TRBV29-1 and TRBJ1-2, with D perhaps matching TRBD1 (5 bases). V was cut by 0 bases and J by 10 bases, with 12 bases left in between. The V gene's germline CDR1 is SQVTM and CDR2 ANQGSEA. This CDR3 has 12 residues.

This clone came up a few times. A far larger clone is one nucleotide away, so this likely arose from a read error. V is TRBV4-2 and J is TRBJ2-3; 14 bases are shared with TRBD2. CDR3 size: 17 residues. With V trimmed by 4 bases and J by 5 bases, 8 bases remained unmatched. Germline CDR1 is LGHNA and CDR2 is YNFKEQ. DNA for the CDR3: TGTGCCAGCAGCCGCCGTGGACTAGCGGGGGGCCGAGATACGCAGTATTTT. It yields the protein CASSRRGLAGGRDTQYF.

This chain uses TRBV5-1 with TRBJ2-1, with 9 bases matching TRBD2. Germline trimming cut 0 bases from V and 5 bases from J; bases unmatched to any gene: 3. This CDR3 region has 15 residues. Germline V gene sequence: CDR1 SGHRS, CDR2 YFSETQ. CDR3 nucleotides: TGCGCCAGCAGCTTGGTAGCGGGGGAGAACAATGAGCAGTTCTTC. Its protein product is CASSLVAGENNEQFF. Using reference TRBV5-1 and TRBJ2-1 for the parts outside the CDR3, the full variable domain is KAGVTQTPRYLIKTRGQQVTLSCSPISGHRSVSWYQQTPGQGLQFLFEYFSETQRNKGNFPGRFSGRQFSNSRSEMNVSTLELGDSALYLCASSLVAGENNEQFFGPGTRLTVL.

The chain employs TRBV27 and TRBJ1-1; D gene ambiguous. CDR3 length: 18 residues. Germline assignment: CDR1 MNHEY and CDR2 SMNVEV (reference sequence). V lost 0 bases and J 1 base, leaving 18 bases between the germline ends. The CDR3 DNA reads as TGTGCCAGCAGTTTATCGTCCACCTTAATAGACTGGAACACTGAAGCTTTCTTT. Translating gives CASSLSSTLIDWNTEAFF.

The J gene is TRBJ1-3, the V gene TRBV5-1, with D possibly TRBD1 on 6 matching bases. In germline, CDR1 is SGHRS, CDR2 YFSETQ. With 0 bases removed from V and 0 bases from J, the gap between germline ends came to 7 bases. The CDR3 consists of 15 residues. The CDR3 here is CASSLDRDSGNTIYF. The CDR3 DNA sequence: TGCGCCAGCAGCTTGGACAGGGACTCTGGAAACACCATATATTTT. Based on the CDR3 plus reference TRBV5-1 and TRBJ1-3, the full variable domain is KAGVTQTPRYLIKTRGQQVTLSCSPISGHRSVSWYQQTPGQGLQFLFEYFSETQRNKGNFPGRFSGRQFSNSRSEMNVSTLELGDSALYLCASSLDRDSGNTIYFGEGSWLTVV.

The V gene is TRBV30, the J gene TRBJ1-3; D is uncertain. This CDR3 has 13 amino acids. In germline, CDR1 is GTSNPN, CDR2 SVGIG (reference sequence). Trimming left V 0 bases short and J 8 bases short, with 11 bases between. CDR3 protein: CAWSVRLRDTIYF. The CDR3 nucleotides are TGTGCCTGGAGTGTTCGACTCCGTGACACCATATATTTT.

The rearrangement uses TRBV7-9 and TRBJ1-2; a possible D gene is TRBD1 (5 bases). With 2 bases removed from V and 5 bases from J, the gap between germline ends came to 15 bases. The CDR3 is 15 residues long. The germline V gene encodes CDR1 SEHNR and CDR2 FQNEAQ (reference sequence). The CDR3 protein is CASSLIQGGPYGYTF. For the CDR3, the DNA is TGTGCCAGCAGCTTAATCCAGGGCGGACCTTATGGCTACACCTTC.

This clone has just one count. The chain joins TRBV7-8 to TRBJ2-1; D is perhaps TRBD1 (6 bases). Germline CDR1 SGHVS, CDR2 FQNEAQ. V lost 4 bases and J lost 3, with 13 bases in between. The CDR3 covers 15 residues. CDR3 sequence reads: CASSSLDRLYNEQFF. The CDR3 DNA reads TGTGCCAGCAGCTCCTTGGACAGACTCTACAATGAGCAGTTCTTC.

The chain combines TRBV11-2 with TRBJ1-1; 12 nucleotides agree with TRBD1. This CDR3 has 16 amino acids. Germline CDR1 SGHAT, CDR2 FQNNGV. Trimming at V came to 2 bases and at J to 2 bases, leaving 3 bases not matched to a gene. The CDR3 protein is CASSLWDRGPNTEAFF. CDR3 sequence (DNA): TGTGCCAGCAGCTTATGGGACAGGGGGCCTAACACTGAAGCTTTCTTT.

CDR3 in DNA: TGTGCCAGCAGCTTGCAGGGGGGTTTCGTCTCTGGAAACACCATATATTTT. Protein sequence: CASSLQGGFVSGNTIYF. This chain connects TRBV5-6 to TRBJ1-3, with TRBD1 matching 7 bases. The junction had 7 bases not matched to a gene; V was cut back by 1 base and J by 0 bases. The CDR3 runs 17 residues. Per germline, CDR1 SGHDT and CDR2 YYEEEE.

The sample holds one count of this clone. The chain links TRBV7-6 to TRBJ2-2; TRBD2 matches 9 bases. Germline V gene sequence: CDR1 SGHVS, CDR2 FNYEAQ. V trimming: 0 bases; J trimming: 2 bases; junction bases outside the gene matches: 4. CDR3 length: 17 amino acids. As DNA, the CDR3 is TGTGCCAGCAGCTTAGCGGTAGCGGGGGAAAACACCGGGGAGCTGTTTTTT. This encodes CASSLAVAGENTGELFF.

The V and J genes are TRBV19 and TRBJ2-7; possible D gene TRBD1, 6 bases. CDR1 is LNHDA, CDR2 SQIVND, per germline (reference sequence). The CDR3 covers 14 residues. V lost 1 base and J 2 bases, leaving 9 bases between the germline ends. CDR3 residues: CASSIADRTYEQYF. The CDR3 nucleotides are TGTGCCAGTAGTATAGCCGACAGGACCTACGAGCAGTACTTC. Filled out from reference TRBV19 and TRBJ2-7, the complete variable domain reads DGGITQSPKYLFRKEGQNVTLSCEQNLNHDAMYWYRQDPGQGLRLIYYSQIVNDFQKGDIAEGYSVSREKKESFPLTVTSAQKNPTAFYLCASSIADRTYEQYFGPGTRLTVT.

The chain uses TRBV7-2 and TRBJ1-4; TRBD1 might be the D (5 bases). Germline values: CDR1 SGHTA, CDR2 FQGNSA. Trimming cost V 2 bases and J 7 bases, with 14 bases left between them. The CDR3 is 15 amino acids. The CDR3 spells CASSLPVGGGEKLFF. CDR3 DNA: TGTGCCAGCAGCTTACCCGTCGGGGGTGGTGAAAAACTGTTTTTT.

The chain links TRBV19 to TRBJ1-1, with TRBD1 matching over 7 bases. After removal of 5 bases from V and 4 bases from J, the junction contained 7 bases not matched to a gene. Germline CDR1 and CDR2: LNHDA and SQIVND (reference sequence). The CDR3 spans 14 residues. CDR3 nucleotides: TGTGCCAGTAGTTATGGGACAGAAATCACTGAAGCTTTCTTT. Amino acid sequence: CASSYGTEITEAFF.

This clone came up a few times. J is TRBJ2-3 and V is TRBV10-3, with TRBD1 identical over 8 bases. The CDR3 runs to 13 residues. CDR1 and CDR2 from the germline V gene are ENHRY and SYGVKD. Losses at the gene ends were 11 bases for V and 0 bases for J; bases not matched to a gene: 4. CDR3 loop: CAVRTGSTDTQYF. CDR3 coding DNA: TGTGCCGTGAGGACAGGGAGCACAGATACGCAGTATTTT.